This T cell receptor (beta chain) is drawn from a study of shared clonotypes between healthy human individuals. Findings and limits, study-wide: Despite large depth, rarefaction showed incomplete sorted-subset sequencing.

Here immunoSEQ multiplex PCR was the method, and the copy in TCRdb shows in-frame clones only, minus some. The sample contains around 2.5 million clones, over 85% of which appear only once. With regard to this clone: Its antigen is unidentified.

Trimming took 0 bases from V and 9 from J, leaving 18 bases between them. Germline V gene sequence: CDR1 SGHRS, CDR2 YFSETQ. The CDR3 extends over 15 amino acids. The rearrangement uses TRBV5-1 and TRBJ1-1, with a weak D call TRBD1 (6 bases). The material sequenced was naive CD4+ T cells from PBMCs. Indicated subset: CD45RA+ positively selected. The receptor's source is a man aged 18 to 30 in good health. Some clones in this sample may be carry-over from other donors' samples. The CDR3 region is CASSLEDIPGAKAFF. For the CDR3, the DNA is TGCGCCAGCAGCTTGGAAGATATTCCAGGGGCCAAAGCTTTCTTT.